This T cell receptor beta chain was recorded in a study of T cell repertoires in cytomegalovirus infection. For this clonotype: Antigen unknown.

Trimming removed 6 bases from V and 3 bases from J, with 11 bases in between. The CDR3 is made up of 13 amino acids. MiXCR, applied by TCRdb to the reads, yields one record per CDR3 protein. The data show approximately 500,000 distinct CDR3 sequences, around a third seen once. The chain employs TRBV12-3 or TRBV12-4 and TRBJ1-1; D gene ambiguous. This TCR came from a human donor in good health (CMV status not recorded). Some clones in this sample may be carry-over from other donors' samples. The sample in question was cultured PBMCs, obtained from culture after CMV antigen stimulation. The DNA for the CDR3 is TGTGCCAGCAGAAATATAGGTGACACTGAAGCTTTCTTT. Translated, it gives CASRNIGDTEAFF.